This TCR beta chain originates from a study of shared clonotypes between healthy human individuals. The CDR3 has 18 residues. V was pared by 4 bases and J by 4 bases, with 10 bases of the junction left unmatched. Per germline, CDR1 SGHDT and CDR2 YYEEEE. TCRdb's table, derived via immunoSEQ multiplex PCR, lists solely in-frame clones and lacks some. This sample has roughly 2 million clones; roughly 94% occur once, and the top ten carry roughly 0.13%. The clonotype originates from a young man in good health. The sequenced material came from naive CD4+ T cells sorted from blood. The subset here: CD45RA+ positively selected. The rearrangement joins TRBV5-6 to TRBJ2-2, with TRBD2 matching 13 bases. Here the CDR3 reads CASSLGLAGSAGTGELFF. The DNA of the CDR3 is TGTGCCAGCAGCCTGGGACTAGCGGGATCCGCGGGCACCGGGGAGCTGTTTTTT.